This T cell receptor beta chain was observed in a study of cytomegalovirus exposure and HLA in healthy donors. PCR employed 60 Vbeta and 13 Jbeta primers. Data came from immunoSEQ multiplex PCR; TCRdb stores just in-frame clones and leaves some out. The sample carries 180,000 or so clones, over 75% recorded once. CDR1 is SNHLY and CDR2 is FYNNEI in the germline V gene. Trimming stripped 3 bases from V and 3 bases from J, with 11 bases between. The CDR3 loop spans 14 amino acids. Findings of the study overall: The listing of 150 to 200 TCR beta chains classed them as cytomegalovirus-associated.

On this clone itself: Its antigen is unknown.

The sequencing sample was made of PBMCs. The source of this sequence is a young man in good health and CMV-seropositive. The rearrangement uses TRBV2 and TRBJ1-1; D is uncertain. The CDR3 coding sequence is TGTGCCAGCAGTGAGGGCGACACCCACACTGAAGCTTTCTTT. Translation: CASSEGDTHTEAFF.